This T cell receptor (beta chain) was captured in a study of sequential checkpoint blockade in melanoma. On the study more broadly: Randomization was 1:1 between first-line nivolumab→ipilimumab and ipilimumab→nivolumab.

V was pared by 6 bases and J by 7 bases, with 9 bases between. Per germline, CDR1 SGHAT and CDR2 FQNNGV. The CDR3 sequence is 12 residues long. The table came from immunoSEQ multiplex PCR; TCRdb's copy has only in-frame clones and leaves some out. The top ten hold less than 7% of the sample, which has tens of thousands of clones, around four fifths seen once. Treatment noted: randomized to nivolumab then ipilimumab (arm A) or the reverse (arm B). The TCR sequence derives from a human donor with melanoma. This chain uses TRBV11-2 with TRBJ2-2; D is undetermined. The sequenced sample was CD8+ T cells sorted from blood (inferred from file names), obtained from a patient given nivolumab and ipilimumab in sequence. The CDR3 DNA follows: TGTGCCAGCAGGCCCTCGGGCGGGGAGCTGTTTTTT. This sequence encodes CASRPSGGELFF.